This T cell receptor (beta chain) was found in a study of PD-1 blockade in classical Hodgkin lymphoma. Study-level background: Intravenous infusions of nivolumab 3 mg/kg reached patients every 2 weeks. Study-wide points: The diversity seen at baseline in complete responders resembled that of newly diagnosed patients. It was CD4+ TCR diversity, not CD8+, that rose significantly by C4D1. Patients were excluded if nivolumab began under 1 year after ASCT (the autologous transplant).

Relapse after autologous stem cell transplantation occurred in every patient, and brentuximab vedotin exposure varied. Points on this clone: Its antigen remains unidentified.

TCRdb keeps only in-frame clones here, not all; method: immunoSEQ multiplex PCR. Here the sample spans about 41,000 clones, about 74% being singletons. The CDR3 has 14 residues. With 2 bases removed from V and 6 bases from J, the gap between germline ends came to 10 bases. Germline values: CDR1 MNHEY, CDR2 SVGAGI. This chain joins TRBV6-5 and TRBJ2-2, with D uncertain. The sequencing here drew on peripheral blood mononuclear cells (PBMCs), taken at baseline. The receptor comes from a human donor with classical Hodgkin lymphoma. The CDR3 DNA reads as TGTGCCAGCAGTTACAGTGTAAGCGCCGGGGAGCTGTTTTTT. Translating it yields CASSYSVSAGELFF.